Listed below are T cell receptor beta chains from one sample, sequenced in a study of blood T cell repertoires in COVID-19. Assay: immunoSEQ multiplex PCR; the TCRdb copy retains only in-frame clones and omits some. The sample lists a few hundred thousand clones, around 87% occurring once. Sample: peripheral blood. The receptors here all came from a man younger than 35 with active or convalescent COVID-19. Each CDR3 is given with its conserved first and last residue. Each record gives: clone size, D gene, J gene, V gene, CDR3 DNA, CDR3 protein. D genes are given only for firm matches. A clone size is listed for some rows: how often the clone was seen (once, few, many), or a class if it is expanded.

abundance: -
d_gene: TRBD2
j_gene: TRBJ2-3
v_gene: TRBV11-2
CDR3nt: TGTGCTACAATGAGGGGCCCGGGACTAGCGTTAGATACGCAGTATTTT
CDR3aa: CATMRGPGLALDTQYF

abundance: -
d_gene: TRBD1
j_gene: TRBJ1-2
v_gene: TRBV19
CDR3nt: TGTGCCAGTAGTACACAGGGGGCCGCTAAAAGTCGGTATGGCTACACCTTC
CDR3aa: CASSTQGAAKSRYGYTF

abundance: once
d_gene: -
j_gene: TRBJ1-1
v_gene: TRBV11-2
CDR3nt: TGTGCCAGCAGCCCTCCGGGGAACACTGAAGCTTTCTTT
CDR3aa: CASSPPGNTEAFF

abundance: -
d_gene: TRBD1
j_gene: TRBJ1-2
v_gene: TRBV6-5
CDR3nt: TGTGCCAGCAGTTACTCCGGGGGGACAGGCCTCTATGGCTACACCTTC
CDR3aa: CASSYSGGTGLYGYTF

abundance: -
d_gene: TRBD2
j_gene: TRBJ2-1
v_gene: TRBV5-8
CDR3nt: TGTGCCAGCAGCTTGCGGCGGGAGCTGACCCATGAGCAGTTCTTC
CDR3aa: CASSLRRELTHEQFF

abundance: -
d_gene: -
j_gene: TRBJ2-5
v_gene: TRBV5-1
CDR3nt: TGCGCCAGCAGCCTAGGGAGGTCGGAGACCCAGTACTTC
CDR3aa: CASSLGRSETQYF

abundance: -
d_gene: TRBD1
j_gene: TRBJ2-5
v_gene: TRBV5-1
CDR3nt: TGCGCCAGCAGCCATGGACAGGGGGCCCGAGAGACCCAGTACTTC
CDR3aa: CASSHGQGARETQYF

abundance: -
d_gene: -
j_gene: TRBJ1-5
v_gene: TRBV11-2
CDR3nt: TGTGCCAGCAGCTTAGGGGGGCCCGGGCCCCAGCATTTT
CDR3aa: CASSLGGPGPQHF

abundance: -
d_gene: -
j_gene: TRBJ1-6
v_gene: TRBV25-1
CDR3nt: TGTGCCAGCAGTGAATATATAACAGGTTATTGGAATTCACCCCTCCACTTT
CDR3aa: CASSEYITGYWNSPLHF

abundance: -
d_gene: -
j_gene: TRBJ1-2
v_gene: TRBV30
CDR3nt: TGTGCCTGGAGTCTAACGGTTAATGGCTACACCTTC
CDR3aa: CAWSLTVNGYTF

abundance: -
d_gene: TRBD1
j_gene: TRBJ1-5
v_gene: TRBV19
CDR3nt: TGTGCCAGTAACAACCAGGGGGCTCTAAATCAGCCCCAGCATTTT
CDR3aa: CASNNQGALNQPQHF

abundance: -
d_gene: TRBD1
j_gene: TRBJ2-1
v_gene: TRBV5-6
CDR3nt: TGTGCCAGCGGGACTTCAGGGGGCGCTTACAATGAGCAGTTCTTC
CDR3aa: CASGTSGGAYNEQFF

abundance: -
d_gene: TRBD2
j_gene: TRBJ2-2
v_gene: TRBV4-3
CDR3nt: TGCGCCAGCAGCCAAGGGACTAGCGGGGCCCGGGAGCTGTTTTTT
CDR3aa: CASSQGTSGARELFF

abundance: -
d_gene: -
j_gene: TRBJ1-3
v_gene: TRBV19
CDR3nt: TGTGCCAGTAGAATCCGGGGGGGGGCTGATGGAAACACCATATATTTT
CDR3aa: CASRIRGGADGNTIYF

abundance: -
d_gene: TRBD1
j_gene: TRBJ2-7
v_gene: TRBV5-6
CDR3nt: TGTGCCAGCAGCTCCTCGGGACAGGGTCGATACGAGCAGTACTTC
CDR3aa: CASSSSGQGRYEQYF

abundance: -
d_gene: -
j_gene: TRBJ2-5
v_gene: TRBV28
CDR3nt: TGTGCCAGCCAAGAGGAGACCCAGTACTTC
CDR3aa: CASQEETQYF

abundance: -
d_gene: TRBD1
j_gene: TRBJ2-3
v_gene: TRBV28
CDR3nt: TGTGCCAGCAGTTTAAGGTACAGGGGCCGGAGCACAGATACGCAGTATTTT
CDR3aa: CASSLRYRGRSTDTQYF

abundance: -
d_gene: -
j_gene: TRBJ1-4
v_gene: TRBV18
CDR3nt: TGTGCCAGCTCACCATCGCTGGAGATTCAGAACGAAAAACTGTTTTTT
CDR3aa: CASSPSLEIQNEKLFF

abundance: few
d_gene: -
j_gene: TRBJ2-2
v_gene: TRBV4-2
CDR3nt: TGTGCCAGCAGCCAAGATATATGGGGCGTCTCCCCCGGGGAGCTGTTTTTT
CDR3aa: CASSQDIWGVSPGELFF

abundance: -
d_gene: TRBD2
j_gene: TRBJ2-5
v_gene: TRBV3-1/TRBV3-2
CDR3nt: TGTGCCAGCCAACCAAAGCAATGGACTAGTGAAGAGACCCAGTACTTC
CDR3aa: CASQPKQWTSEETQYF

abundance: -
d_gene: TRBD1
j_gene: TRBJ1-5
v_gene: TRBV6-5
CDR3nt: TGTGCCAGCAGATCCGACAGGGGGAGTCAGCCCCAGCATTTT
CDR3aa: CASRSDRGSQPQHF

abundance: -
d_gene: -
j_gene: TRBJ1-3
v_gene: TRBV15
CDR3nt: TGTGCCACCAGCAGAGAGGTAGAGAGAAACACCATATATTTT
CDR3aa: CATSREVERNTIYF

abundance: -
d_gene: -
j_gene: TRBJ2-2
v_gene: TRBV6-5
CDR3nt: TGTGCCAGCAGTTACTCGAGTACCACTACCGGGGAGCTGTTTTTT
CDR3aa: CASSYSSTTTGELFF

abundance: once
d_gene: -
j_gene: TRBJ1-5
v_gene: TRBV7-2
CDR3nt: TGTGCCAGCAGCTTGGGACTGGCCTTGGGTCAGCCCCAGCATTTT
CDR3aa: CASSLGLALGQPQHF

abundance: -
d_gene: TRBD2
j_gene: TRBJ2-1
v_gene: TRBV13
CDR3nt: TGTGCCAGCAAGGGACTAGCGGGAGACTATGAGCAGTTCTTC
CDR3aa: CASKGLAGDYEQFF

abundance: -
d_gene: -
j_gene: TRBJ2-7
v_gene: TRBV5-4
CDR3nt: TGTGCCAGCAGCTTTCGGGGAACAACCTCCTACGAGCAGTACTTC
CDR3aa: CASSFRGTTSYEQYF

abundance: -
d_gene: TRBD1
j_gene: TRBJ1-2
v_gene: TRBV9
CDR3nt: TGTGCCAGCAGCGCCTTCCCGGACAGGGTGAATAACTATGGCTACACCTTC
CDR3aa: CASSAFPDRVNNYGYTF

abundance: once
d_gene: -
j_gene: TRBJ1-1
v_gene: TRBV2
CDR3nt: TGTGCCAGCGACGGGGTTCCGCGCACTGAAGCTTTCTTT
CDR3aa: CASDGVPRTEAFF

abundance: -
d_gene: -
j_gene: TRBJ2-3
v_gene: TRBV3-1/TRBV3-2
CDR3nt: TGTGCCAGCAGCCAAGATTTTGGACTTCAGTATTTT
CDR3aa: CASSQDFGLQYF

abundance: -
d_gene: -
j_gene: TRBJ1-2
v_gene: TRBV9
CDR3nt: TGTGCCAGCAGCGCCCAAGGAGTTCCGAACTATGGCTACACCTTC
CDR3aa: CASSAQGVPNYGYTF

abundance: once
d_gene: TRBD1
j_gene: TRBJ2-7
v_gene: TRBV7-2
CDR3nt: TGTGCCAGCAGCACTCGGACAGGAGCCACCTACGAGCAGTACTTC
CDR3aa: CASSTRTGATYEQYF

abundance: -
d_gene: TRBD2
j_gene: TRBJ2-1
v_gene: TRBV27
CDR3nt: TGTGCCAGCAGTTTACCTAGCGGGGGATCCAATGAGCAGTTCTTC
CDR3aa: CASSLPSGGSNEQFF

abundance: -
d_gene: -
j_gene: TRBJ2-2
v_gene: TRBV21-1
CDR3nt: TGTGCCAGCAACGAGATAAGCTCCTCCCGGGAGCTGTTTTTT
CDR3aa: CASNEISSSRELFF